This TCR beta chain was captured by sequencing in a study of cytomegalovirus exposure and HLA in healthy donors. Looked up from germline, CDR1 is MNHEY and CDR2 is SVGAGI. CDR3 length equals 13 residues. V was clipped by 5 bases and J by 10 bases; unmatched bases: 7. TCRdb keeps only in-frame clones here, not all; method: immunoSEQ multiplex PCR. The table has under 300,000 clones, around 85% seen once. The origin of this receptor is a woman younger than 30 in good health and CMV-seronegative. The material sequenced was PBMCs. The genes are TRBV6-5 and TRBJ2-1; 8 bases align to TRBD2. This CDR3 reads CASSQRREDEQFF. The DNA for the CDR3 is TGTGCCAGCAGTCAAAGGCGGGAGGACGAGCAGTTCTTC.